This record looks at one TCR beta chain sequence and its context. The data derive from a study of T cell repertoires in aging, cancer and after chemotherapy. A mixed TRB-A/B primer pool amplified rearranged TRB by multiplex touch-down PCR. TCRdb reprocessed the multiplex PCR reads with MiXCR, giving one entry per CDR3 protein. The table records approximately 6,600 distinct CDR3 sequences, around 30% of them present only once. Germline V gene data show CDR1 as MNHNS and CDR2 as SASEGT. V gave up 6 bases and J gave up 7 bases, with 19 bases separating them. The CDR3 runs to 15 residues. The template was genomic DNA from peripheral blood, not RNA.

The chain is built from TRBV6-1 and TRBJ2-4; TRBD2 might be the D (6 bases). Specimen: blood. This clonotype originated in a human donor with a blood cancer. The donor label of this sample is uncertain. The CDR3 is CASSGGKGTGNIQYF. CDR3 DNA: TGTGCCAGCAGCGGGGGAAAAGGGACGGGGAACATTCAGTACTTC.